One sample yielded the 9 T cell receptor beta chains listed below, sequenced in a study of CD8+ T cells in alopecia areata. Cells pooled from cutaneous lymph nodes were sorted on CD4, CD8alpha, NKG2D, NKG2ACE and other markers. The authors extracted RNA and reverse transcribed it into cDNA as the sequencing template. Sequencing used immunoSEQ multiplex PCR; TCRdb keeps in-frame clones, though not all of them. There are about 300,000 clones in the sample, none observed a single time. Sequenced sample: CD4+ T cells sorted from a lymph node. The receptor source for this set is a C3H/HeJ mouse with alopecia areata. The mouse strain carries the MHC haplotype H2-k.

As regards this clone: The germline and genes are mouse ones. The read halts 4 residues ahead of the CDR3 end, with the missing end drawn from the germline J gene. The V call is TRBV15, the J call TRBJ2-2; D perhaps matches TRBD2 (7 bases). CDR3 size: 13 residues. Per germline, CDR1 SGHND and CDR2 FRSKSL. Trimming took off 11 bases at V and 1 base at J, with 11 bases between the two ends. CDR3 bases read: TGTGCCGCGGGGGGCCTAAACACCGGG. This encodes CAAGGLNTG. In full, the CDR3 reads CAAGGLNTGQLYF.

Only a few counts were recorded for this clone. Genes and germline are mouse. Partial CDR3 DNA: TGTGCCAGCAGTATATTTCACAGCCCA. Translated, it gives CASSIFHSP. The whole CDR3 reads CASSIFHSPEVFF. The V call is TRBV19, the J call TRBJ1-1; D is unclear. The DNA ends 4 residues before the CDR3 does, and the rest of the CDR3 is filled in from the germline J gene. Per germline, CDR1 FNHDT and CDR2 SITEND (reference sequence). The CDR3 runs 13 residues.

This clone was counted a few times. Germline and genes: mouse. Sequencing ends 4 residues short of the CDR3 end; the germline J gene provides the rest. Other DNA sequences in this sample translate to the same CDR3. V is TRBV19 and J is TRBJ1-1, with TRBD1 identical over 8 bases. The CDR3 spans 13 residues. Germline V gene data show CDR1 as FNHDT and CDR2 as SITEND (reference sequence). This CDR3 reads CASSIGQGTEVFF. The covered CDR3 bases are TGTGCCAGCAGTATAGGACAGGGGACA.

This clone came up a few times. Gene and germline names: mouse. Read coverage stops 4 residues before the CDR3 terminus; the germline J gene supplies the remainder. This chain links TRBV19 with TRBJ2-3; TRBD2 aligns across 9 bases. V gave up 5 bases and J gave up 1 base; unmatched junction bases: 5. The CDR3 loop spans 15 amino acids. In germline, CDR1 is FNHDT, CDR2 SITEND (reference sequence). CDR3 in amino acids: CASRGTGHGAETLYF. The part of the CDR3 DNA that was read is TGTGCCAGCAGAGGGACTGGGCATGGTGCAGAA. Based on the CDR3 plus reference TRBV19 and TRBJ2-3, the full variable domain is GGIITQTPKFLIGQEGQKLTLKCQQNFNHDTMYWYRQDSGKGLRLIYYSITENDLQKGDLSEGYDASREKKSSFSLTVTSAQKNEMAVFLCASRGTGHGAETLYFGSGTRLTVL.

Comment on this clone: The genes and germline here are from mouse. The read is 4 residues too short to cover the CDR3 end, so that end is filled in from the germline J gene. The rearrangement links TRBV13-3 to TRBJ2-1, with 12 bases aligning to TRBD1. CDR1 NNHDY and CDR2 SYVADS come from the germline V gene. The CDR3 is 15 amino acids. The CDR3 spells CASSPGQGAGAEQFF. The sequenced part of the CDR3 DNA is TGTGCCAGCAGTCCGGGACAGGGGGCAGGAGCT.

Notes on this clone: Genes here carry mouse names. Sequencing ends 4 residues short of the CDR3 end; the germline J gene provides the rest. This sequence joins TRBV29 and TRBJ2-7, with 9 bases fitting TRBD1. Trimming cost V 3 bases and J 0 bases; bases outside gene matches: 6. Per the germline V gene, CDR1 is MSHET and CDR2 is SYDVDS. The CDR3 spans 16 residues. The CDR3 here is CASSFNSDRGSYEQYF. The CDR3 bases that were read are TGTGCTAGCAGTTTTAATTCGGACAGGGGCTCCTAT.

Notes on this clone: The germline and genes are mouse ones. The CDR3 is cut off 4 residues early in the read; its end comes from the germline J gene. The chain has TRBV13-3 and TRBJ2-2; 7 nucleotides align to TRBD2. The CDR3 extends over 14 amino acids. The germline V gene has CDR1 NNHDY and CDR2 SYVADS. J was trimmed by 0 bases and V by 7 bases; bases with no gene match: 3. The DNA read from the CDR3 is TGTGCCAGCGGCTGGGGGTCAAACACCGGG. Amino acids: CASGWGSNTG. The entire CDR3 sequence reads CASGWGSNTGQLYF.

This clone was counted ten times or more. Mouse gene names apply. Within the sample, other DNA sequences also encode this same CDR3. CDR3 DNA, as far as it was read: TGCACCTGCAGTGCGGGACAGTATGCT. Its translation: CTCSAGQYA. The whole CDR3 region reads CTCSAGQYAEQFF. The rearrangement joins TRBV1 to TRBJ2-1; 7 bases map to TRBD1. The read ends 4 residues before the CDR3 terminus; that terminus is restored from the germline J gene. This CDR3 is built from 13 residues. The junction had 0 bases not matched to a gene; V was cut back by 3 bases and J by 4 bases. The germline CDR1 and CDR2 sequences are NSQYPW and LRSPGD (reference sequence).

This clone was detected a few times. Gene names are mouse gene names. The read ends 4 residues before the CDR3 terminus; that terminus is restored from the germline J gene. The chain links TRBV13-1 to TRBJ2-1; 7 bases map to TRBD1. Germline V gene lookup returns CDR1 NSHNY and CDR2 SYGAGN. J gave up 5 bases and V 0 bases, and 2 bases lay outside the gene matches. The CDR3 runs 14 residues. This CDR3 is CASSDDRGDAEQFF. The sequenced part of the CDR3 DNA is TGTGCCAGCAGTGATGACAGGGGAGATGCT.